This TCR beta chain was sequenced for a study of T-cell memory formation after mild COVID-19. Each CDR3 protein is one row after TCRdb ran MiXCR on the 5' RACE reads. This sample has a few hundred thousand distinct CDR3 sequences, with about 13% found just once. The length of the CDR3 is 15 residues. Trimming pared 2 bases from V and 2 bases from J, leaving 14 bases between. The germline CDR1 and CDR2 sequences are SGDLS and YYNGEE. This chain links TRBV9 with TRBJ2-7; TRBD1 is a possible D gene (5 bases). The sample taken for sequencing was PBMCs or a T cell subset sorted from them (not recorded which). The clonotype comes from a young man who had mild COVID-19 (a few samples of this study predate the infection). Cell type and time point are not known. CDR3 nucleotide sequence: TGTGCCAGCAGCGTCGCGTCAGGGATTACCTACGAGCAGTACTTC. This codes for CASSVASGITYEQYF.